These 9 T cell receptor beta chains were all obtained from the same sample, sequenced in a study of cytomegalovirus exposure and HLA in healthy donors. A multiplex PCR was run with 60 Vbeta primers and 13 Jbeta primers. This table comes from immunoSEQ multiplex PCR, and its TCRdb copy is limited to in-frame clones, with some not included. The sample consists of 97,000 or so clones, 55% to 80% of them appearing once. Sequenced material: PBMCs. Every receptor here comes from a human donor in good health.

CDR3 nucleotides: TGTGCCAGCAGTTTAGGGACAGACGGCTACGAGCAGTACTTC. Residues: CASSLGTDGYEQYF. This chain links TRBV27 with TRBJ2-7; 7 nucleotides match TRBD1. Germline CDR1 and CDR2: MNHEY and SMNVEV (reference sequence). The CDR3 consists of 14 residues. V dropped 2 bases and J dropped 3; count of bases not matched to a gene: 4.

This clone was recorded a few times. J is TRBJ1-1 and V is TRBV5-1, with 10 positions matching TRBD1. Germline trimming cut 3 bases from V and 4 bases from J; bases unmatched to any gene: 9. This CDR3 is built from 16 residues. Germline V CDR1 and CDR2: SGHRS, YFSETQ. The CDR3 nucleotides are TGCGCCAGCAGCTCGGGGACAGGGGTACCTCTCACTGAAGCTTTCTTT. It codes for CASSSGTGVPLTEAFF.

The chain couples TRBV10-2 to TRBJ2-2; D is possibly TRBD2 (6 bases). Germline V gene lookup returns CDR1 WSHSY and CDR2 SAAADI. The germline V and J ends were trimmed by 6 bases and 1 base, with 9 bases remaining between them. This CDR3 has 14 amino acids. The CDR3 DNA reads as TGCGCCAGCAGATTGGGAGGGAACACCGGGGAGCTGTTTTTT. Translated: CASRLGGNTGELFF.

This clone was counted a few times. V and J are TRBV2 and TRBJ1-1; 7 bases map to TRBD1. This CDR3 has 14 amino acids. CDR1 and CDR2 (germline): SNHLY, FYNNEI. Losses at the gene ends were 7 bases for V and 4 bases for J; bases not matched to a gene: 9. The CDR3 here is CASKDRERGTEAFF. The CDR3 DNA reads as TGTGCCAGCAAAGACAGGGAAAGGGGCACTGAAGCTTTCTTT.

In its sample, this clone was seen a few times. The J gene is TRBJ2-7, the V gene TRBV27; TRBD1 matches at 7 bases. The CDR3 has 23 amino acids. The trim removed 3 bases at V and 0 bases at J, leaving 29 bases unmatched. Germline V gives CDR1 MNHEY, CDR2 SMNVEV (reference sequence). CDR3 sequence: CASSFAGGAPGHRVIIPSYEQYF. The CDR3 bases are TGTGCCAGCAGTTTTGCAGGGGGTGCCCCCGGTCACCGGGTCATCATCCCCTCCTACGAGCAGTACTTC.

The V and J genes are TRBV11-3 and TRBJ2-1, with 10 bases matching TRBD1. This CDR3 contains 16 residues. V lost 5 bases to trimming and J lost 7 bases; unmatched junction nucleotides: 11. Per germline, CDR1 SGHNT and CDR2 YENEEA. The chain's CDR3 is CASSGTRQGARNEQFF. The CDR3 bases are TGTGCCAGCAGCGGAACAAGACAGGGGGCGCGTAATGAGCAGTTCTTC.

The V call is TRBV5-1, the J call TRBJ2-3, with 8 bases lining up with TRBD2. CDR3 size: 13 residues. Germline assignment: CDR1 SGHRS and CDR2 YFSETQ. The ends lost 1 base at V and 6 bases at J; junction bases unmatched: 1. The CDR3 region has the DNA TGCGCCAGCAGCTTGCGGGAGGGGGATACGCAGTATTTT. It yields the protein CASSLREGDTQYF.

The rearrangement joins TRBV7-9 to TRBJ2-7; a possible D gene is TRBD2 (5 bases). V lost 4 bases and J lost 3, with 7 bases in between. The germline CDR1 and CDR2 sequences are SEHNR and FQNEAQ (reference sequence). The CDR3 is made up of 12 amino acids. The CDR3 DNA sequence: TGTGCCAGCAGCTCCAGCGGCTACGAGCAGTACTTC. Encoded protein: CASSSSGYEQYF.

The chain combines TRBV28 with TRBJ1-2, with TRBD1 matching 8 bases. CDR1 MDHEN and CDR2 SYDVKM come from the germline V gene. The junction had 9 bases not matched to a gene; V was cut back by 4 bases and J by 5 bases. The CDR3 extends over 15 amino acids. CDR3 sequence reads: CASSSRRGRGYGYTF. DNA for the CDR3: TGTGCCAGCAGTTCGCGCAGGGGGCGTGGGTATGGCTACACCTTC.